This T cell receptor beta chain was sequenced for a study of control samples from healthy donors and cancer patients. The germline CDR1 and CDR2 sequences are SNHLY and FYNNEI. The CDR3 loop spans 16 amino acids. V shed 5 bases and J 8 bases; nucleotides not matched to a gene: 12. The repertoire was sequenced with immunoSEQ multiplex PCR; TCRdb's copy has only in-frame clones and lacks some. Of around 100,000 clones listed, 85% to 90% are singletons. The V gene is TRBV2, the J gene TRBJ1-5; 10 nucleotides match TRBD1. The sequence came from a young man in good health. The sequenced sample was blood. The CDR3 region is CASSRRLDRGPEPQHF. CDR3 DNA sequence: TGTGCCAGCAGTCGCCGACTAGACAGGGGGCCTGAGCCCCAGCATTTT. The full variable domain, completed using reference TRBV2 and TRBJ1-5, is EPEVTQTPSHQVTQMGQEVILRCVPISNHLYFYWYRQILGQKVEFLVSFYNNEISEKSEIFDDQFSVERPDGSNFTLKIRSTKLEDSAMYFCASSRRLDRGPEPQHFGDGTRLSIL.